This entry concerns a single T cell receptor beta chain. These data are taken from a study of cytomegalovirus exposure and HLA in healthy donors. Germline V lookup: CDR1 MNHNS, CDR2 SASEGT. The V and J ends lost 8 bases and 5 bases respectively, with 10 bases between them. This CDR3 spans 11 amino acids. The PCR contained 60 Vbeta and 13 Jbeta primers. Assay used: immunoSEQ multiplex PCR; TCRdb lists only in-frame clones, some missing. The table records 100,000 to 150,000 clones, more than 65% of them present only once. The J gene is TRBJ2-7, the V gene TRBV6-1, with D perhaps TRBD2 (7 bases). This sequence was found in a woman in her thirties or forties in good health and CMV-seropositive. The specimen was PBMCs. The chain's CDR3 is CASWGGDEQYF. The CDR3 DNA reads TGTGCCAGCTGGGGGGGCGACGAGCAGTACTTC.